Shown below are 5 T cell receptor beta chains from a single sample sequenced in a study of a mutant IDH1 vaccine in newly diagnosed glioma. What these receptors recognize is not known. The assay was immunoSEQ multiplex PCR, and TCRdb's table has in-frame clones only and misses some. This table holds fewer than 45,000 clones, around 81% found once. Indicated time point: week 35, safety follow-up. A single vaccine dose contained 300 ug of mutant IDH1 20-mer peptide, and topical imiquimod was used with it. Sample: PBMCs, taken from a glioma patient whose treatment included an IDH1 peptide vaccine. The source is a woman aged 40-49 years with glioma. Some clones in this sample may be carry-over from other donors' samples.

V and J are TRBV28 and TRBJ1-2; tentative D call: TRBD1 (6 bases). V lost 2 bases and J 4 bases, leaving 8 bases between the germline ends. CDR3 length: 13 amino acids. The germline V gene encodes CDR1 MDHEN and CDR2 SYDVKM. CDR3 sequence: CASSLDRSYGYTF. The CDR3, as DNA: TGTGCCAGCAGTTTAGACAGGTCCTATGGCTACACCTTC.

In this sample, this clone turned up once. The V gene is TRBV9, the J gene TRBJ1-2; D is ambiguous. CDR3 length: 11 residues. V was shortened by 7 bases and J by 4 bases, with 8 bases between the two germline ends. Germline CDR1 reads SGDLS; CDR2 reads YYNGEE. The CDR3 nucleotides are TGTGCCAGCTCCGGGGTCTATGGCTACACCTTC. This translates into CASSGVYGYTF.

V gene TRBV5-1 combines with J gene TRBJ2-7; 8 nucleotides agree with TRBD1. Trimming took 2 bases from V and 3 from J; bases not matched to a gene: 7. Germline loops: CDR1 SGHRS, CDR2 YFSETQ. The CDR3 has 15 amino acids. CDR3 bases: TGCGCCAGCAGCTTCTCAGGGGGCAGGTTCTACGAGCAGTACTTC. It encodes CASSFSGGRFYEQYF.

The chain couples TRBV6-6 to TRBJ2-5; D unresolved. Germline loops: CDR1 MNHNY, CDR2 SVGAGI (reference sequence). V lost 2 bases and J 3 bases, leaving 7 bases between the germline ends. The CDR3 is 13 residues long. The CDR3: CASSYRSKETQYF. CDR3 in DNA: TGTGCCAGCAGTTACAGGTCCAAAGAGACCCAGTACTTC.

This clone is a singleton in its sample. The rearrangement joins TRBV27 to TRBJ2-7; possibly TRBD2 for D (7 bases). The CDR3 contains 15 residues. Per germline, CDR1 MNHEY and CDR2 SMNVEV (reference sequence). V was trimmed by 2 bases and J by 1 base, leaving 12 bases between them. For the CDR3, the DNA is TGTGCCAGCAGTTTAGGGGGGGGCATGTCCTACGAGCAGTACTTC. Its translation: CASSLGGGMSYEQYF.